Below, one TCR beta chain is given with its context. Under the authors' procedure: How many nucleated cells were present was estimated from reference gene primer amplification. The table came from immunoSEQ multiplex PCR; TCRdb's copy has only in-frame clones and leaves some out. Clone size and the V and J calls come from that table; the DNA yielded D and trimming. Among 410,000 or so clones listed, about 89% were seen once. The sample originates from a study of blood T cell repertoires in COVID-19. Overall study context: Sources were T cells, B-cell-depleted T cells, or PBMCs; the material itself was cDNA or gDNA.

The germline CDR1 and CDR2 sequences are SGDLS and YYNGEE. The CDR3 covers 15 residues. Trimming removed 4 bases at V and 0 bases at J, with 10 bases between. Source material: peripheral blood. This sequence was found in a woman in her thirties or forties with COVID-19, enrolled during active disease. V is TRBV9 and J is TRBJ1-4; D call uncertain. The CDR3 DNA reads TGTGCCAGCAGCCCCGGAGGCTCAACTAATGAAAAACTGTTTTTT. Its protein product is CASSPGGSTNEKLFF.